Listed here are 9 T cell receptor beta chains from one sample, sequenced in a study of memory CD4+ T cells and cytomegalovirus serostatus. Sequenced by immunoSEQ multiplex PCR; TCRdb stores in-frame clones only, minus some. This table has under 70,000 clones, 81% appearing once. The sort gate was single viable CD3+CD4+CD8-CD45RO+ cells for memory CD4+ T cells. The sample consisted of memory CD4+ T cells from blood. These receptors were taken from an adult in good health and CMV-seronegative.

The V gene is TRBV4-2, the J gene TRBJ2-7, with 11 nucleotides matching TRBD2. V gave up 3 bases and J gave up 3 bases; unmatched junction bases: 1. The CDR3 runs to 14 residues. Germline CDR1 is LGHNA and CDR2 is YNFKEQ. The CDR3: CASSQGLADYEQYF. CDR3 nucleotide sequence: TGTGCCAGCAGCCAGGGACTAGCGGACTACGAGCAGTACTTC.

The chain recombines TRBV6-5 with TRBJ2-7; TRBD2 matches at 7 bases. V gave up 4 bases and J gave up 4 bases; unmatched junction bases: 13. The CDR3 sequence is 16 residues long. Per germline, CDR1 MNHEY and CDR2 SVGAGI. For the CDR3, the DNA is TGTGCCAGCAGTTTTTTCCGGGGGGAAGTTTCTTACGAGCAGTACTTC. It codes for CASSFFRGEVSYEQYF.

This chain links TRBV5-1 with TRBJ2-1, with 8 positions matching TRBD2. Germline V lookup: CDR1 SGHRS, CDR2 YFSETQ. The V gene end was trimmed by 3 bases and the J gene end by 8 bases; junction bases not matched to a gene: 13. The CDR3 is 16 amino acids. The chain's CDR3 is CASSSLAGMGYDEQFF. DNA for the CDR3: TGCGCCAGCAGCTCCTTAGCGGGGATGGGTTATGATGAGCAGTTCTTC.

The CDR3 DNA reads as TGTGCCAGCAGCGGGCATGAGGCTTACACTGAAGCTTTCTTT. Its protein is CASSGHEAYTEAFF. V gene TRBV6-1 combines with J gene TRBJ1-1, with unresolved D. Germline CDR1 and CDR2: MNHNS and SASEGT. This CDR3 has 14 residues. V lost 6 bases to trimming and J lost 3 bases, with 14 bases between them.

The chain recombines TRBV5-8 with TRBJ2-5; D may be TRBD1 (5 bases). CDR3 length: 16 amino acids. Looked up from germline, CDR1 is SGHTS and CDR2 is YDEGEE. V was trimmed by 0 bases and J by 5 bases, leaving 17 bases between them. The chain's CDR3 is CASSLGSLRQLETQYF. The CDR3 DNA is TGTGCCAGCAGCTTGGGGTCTTTGAGACAGTTGGAGACCCAGTACTTC.

The rearrangement links TRBV2 to TRBJ2-5; tentative D call: TRBD1 (6 bases). Germline V lookup: CDR1 SNHLY, CDR2 FYNNEI. CDR3 length equals 14 residues. V lost 3 bases to trimming and J lost 2 bases, with 10 bases between them. The chain's CDR3 is CASSETGGQETQYF. For the CDR3, the DNA is TGTGCCAGCAGTGAGACAGGTGGTCAAGAGACCCAGTACTTC.

This clone was detected only a few times. The genes are TRBV7-9 and TRBJ2-1; 8 nucleotides agree with TRBD1. The CDR3 sequence is 13 residues long. Germline trimming cut 5 bases from V and 8 bases from J; bases unmatched to any gene: 5. Per germline, CDR1 SEHNR and CDR2 FQNEAQ (reference sequence). The CDR3 DNA is TGTGCCAGCAGCCGACAGGGGATGGATGAGCAGTTCTTC. Translation gives CASSRQGMDEQFF.

The rearrangement uses TRBV15 and TRBJ2-5, with TRBD2 matching 9 bases. This CDR3 has 13 residues. The germline V gene has CDR1 LNHNV and CDR2 YYDKDF (reference sequence). J was trimmed by 1 base and V by 8 bases; bases with no gene match: 2. The CDR3 region is CATATSGQETQYF. The CDR3 bases are TGTGCCACCGCGACTAGCGGCCAAGAGACCCAGTACTTC. Complete variable domain (other parts from reference TRBV15 and TRBJ2-5): DAMVIQNPRYQVTQFGKPVTLSCSQTLNHNVMYWYQQKSSQAPKLLFHYYDKDFNNEADTPDNFQSRRPNTSFCFLDIRSPGLGDTAMYLCATATSGQETQYFGPGTRLLVL.

The rearrangement uses TRBV30 and TRBJ2-6; D is possibly TRBD1 or TRBD2 (6 bases each). V was trimmed by 2 bases and J by 3 bases, leaving 11 bases between them. Germline CDR1 is GTSNPN and CDR2 is SVGIG (reference sequence). The length of the CDR3 is 15 residues. CDR3 DNA: TGTGCCTGGAGTCACGGGGGCAGTGGGGCCAACGTCCTGACTTTC. Translation gives CAWSHGGSGANVLTF.